A selection of T cell receptor beta chains follows, all from one sample in a study of T cells in narcolepsy. The protocol was immunoSEQ multiplex PCR, while the TCRdb copy is restricted to in-frame clones and leaves out a portion. This table has about 25,000 clones, approximately 85% appearing once. What was sequenced was CD45RA- memory CD4+ T cells from PBMCs. The receptors shown here come from a human donor with narcolepsy. CDR3s include the opening cysteine and the closing phenylalanine or tryptophan. Fields, in order: J gene, D gene, clone size, V gene, CDR3 protein, CDR3 DNA. D genes are given only for firm matches. Only part of the rows carry a size: once, few, many, or a class if the clone is expanded.

TRBJ1-1 - few TRBV7-8 CASSLAHSEAFF TGTGCCAGCAGCTTAGCCCATTCTGAAGCTTTCTTT
TRBJ1-1 - - TRBV18 CASSPGQTEAFF TGTGCCAGCTCACCTGGACAGACTGAAGCTTTCTTT
TRBJ2-2 - - TRBV30 CAWKRVGELFF TGTGCCTGGAAGAGAGTCGGGGAGCTGTTTTTT
TRBJ1-4 - - TRBV7-9 CASSLGAPVELFF TGTGCCAGCAGCCTAGGGGCCCCCGTGGAACTGTTTTTT
TRBJ1-4 - - TRBV28 CASTYGQNLNEKLFF TGTGCCAGCACCTATGGACAGAACCTTAATGAAAAACTGTTTTTT
TRBJ2-2 - - TRBV11-3 CASSQSGNTGELFF TGTGCCAGCAGCCAAAGCGGGAACACCGGGGAGCTGTTTTTT
TRBJ2-7 TRBD2 - TRBV7-2 CASSLELAGGGEQYF TGTGCCAGCAGCTTAGAACTAGCGGGAGGTGGCGAGCAGTACTTC
TRBJ1-5 - - TRBV19 CASSPAGDVVSNQPQHF TGTGCCAGTAGTCCGGCAGGTGACGTTGTCAGCAATCAGCCCCAGCATTTT
TRBJ2-2 - - TRBV7-9 CASSSPVGGSNTGELFF TGTGCCAGCAGCTCCCCGGTGGGGGGTTCGAACACCGGGGAGCTGTTTTTT
TRBJ2-7 TRBD1 - TRBV5-4 CASSLGTGQEYEQYF TGTGCCAGCAGCCTAGGGACAGGGCAAGAATACGAGCAGTACTTC
TRBJ2-1 - - TRBV2 CASKLKLESQFF TGTGCCAGCAAATTAAAACTCGAGTCTCAGTTCTTC
TRBJ1-1 TRBD1 - TRBV9 CASTVGWTGVFLNTEAFF TGTGCCAGCACTGTAGGTTGGACAGGGGTTTTTTTGAACACTGAAGCTTTCTTT
TRBJ2-3 - - TRBV10-3 CAISTTGLPTDTQYF TGTGCCATCAGTACAACGGGACTTCCCACAGATACGCAGTATTTT
TRBJ1-2 - - TRBV10-1 CASRGDRPKFNYGYTF TGCGCCAGCAGGGGTGACAGGCCCAAGTTTAACTATGGCTACACCTTC
TRBJ2-7 TRBD2 few TRBV15 CATSRQLRTSGIHEQYF TGTGCCACCAGCAGACAACTACGGACTAGCGGGATCCACGAGCAGTACTTC
TRBJ1-2 - - TRBV2 CASRRNYGYTF TGTGCCAGCAGGAGGAACTATGGCTACACCTTC
TRBJ2-7 - - TRBV11-2 CASSFGSPYEQYF TGTGCCAGCAGCTTCGGGAGCCCCTACGAGCAGTACTTC
TRBJ1-5 - - TRBV6-6 CASKRGNQPQHF TGTGCCAGCAAAAGAGGCAATCAGCCCCAGCATTTT
TRBJ2-2 TRBD2 - TRBV5-1 CASSLAGGSGELFF TGCGCCAGCAGCTTAGCGGGAGGGTCCGGGGAGCTGTTTTTT
TRBJ2-5 - few TRBV5-6 CASSLERGQETQYF TGTGCCAGCAGCTTGGAAAGGGGGCAAGAGACCCAGTACTTC
TRBJ2-7 - - TRBV6-1 CASMVRDSYEQYF TGTGCCAGCATGGTCCGCGACTCCTACGAGCAGTACTTC
TRBJ1-1 - once TRBV28 CASRRQAMNTEAFF TGTGCCAGCAGAAGACAGGCAATGAACACTGAAGCTTTCTTT
TRBJ2-3 TRBD2 once TRBV29-1 CSVEVAGGADTQYF TGCAGCGTTGAAGTAGCGGGAGGGGCAGATACGCAGTATTTT
TRBJ2-3 TRBD2 - TRBV2 CASSEAGTSVTDTQYF TGTGCCAGCAGTGAAGCAGGGACTAGCGTCACAGATACGCAGTATTTT
TRBJ2-5 TRBD2 - TRBV13 CASSLKSGRSIQETQYF TGTGCCAGCAGCTTAAAAAGCGGGAGGAGTATCCAAGAGACCCAGTACTTC
TRBJ1-1 - - TRBV7-2 CASSLESNTEAFF TGTGCCAGCAGCTTAGAGAGTAACACTGAAGCTTTCTTT
TRBJ2-1 TRBD2 - TRBV5-1 CASSLKSIAGVPRDNEQFF TGCGCCAGCAGCCTCAAAAGTATAGCGGGAGTCCCTCGGGACAATGAGCAGTTCTTC
TRBJ1-1 TRBD1 - TRBV5-1 CASSSGQGKTEAFF TGCGCCAGCAGCTCAGGACAGGGAAAGACTGAAGCTTTCTTT
TRBJ2-3 TRBD2 once TRBV5-1 CASSWGTSGSFDTQYF TGCGCCAGCAGCTGGGGGACTAGCGGGAGCTTCGATACGCAGTATTTT
TRBJ2-7 TRBD2 - TRBV9 CASSQGTTREQYF TGTGCCAGCAGCCAAGGGACTACCCGCGAGCAGTACTTC
TRBJ2-1 - once TRBV11-2 CASSVTYNEQFF TGTGCCAGCAGCGTAACCTACAATGAGCAGTTCTTC
TRBJ2-5 TRBD2 - TRBV5-1 CASSLAAGGSQTQYF TGCGCCAGCAGCTTGGCTGCGGGAGGGTCGCAGACCCAGTACTTC
TRBJ2-1 - - TRBV7-6 CASSFGESLYNEQFF TGTGCCAGCAGCTTCGGGGAGTCTCTCTACAATGAGCAGTTCTTC
TRBJ2-5 TRBD1 - TRBV5-1 CASSPAGQGETQYF TGCGCCAGCAGCCCGGCCGGACAGGGGGAGACCCAGTACTTC
TRBJ1-6 TRBD1 - TRBV9 CASSVSTGGDSPLHF TGTGCCAGCAGCGTGTCCACAGGGGGAGATTCACCCCTCCACTTT
TRBJ2-5 - - TRBV1 CTSSSLGPIAYYRETQYF TGCACCAGCAGCAGCCTGGGGCCTATCGCTTATTATCGAGAGACCCAGTACTTC
TRBJ2-7 TRBD1 - TRBV4-2 CASSQELGQGNYEQYF TGTGCCAGCAGCCAAGAACTGGGACAGGGGAACTACGAGCAGTACTTC
TRBJ2-7 TRBD1 - TRBV7-6 CASTLGTNRGLRVDEQYF TGTGCCAGCACCTTAGGGACAAACAGGGGTCTAAGGGTGGACGAGCAGTACTTC
TRBJ1-2 TRBD1 few TRBV5-1 CASSPRRTGANVYGYTF TGCGCCAGCAGCCCTCGGCGCACAGGGGCAAACGTCTATGGCTACACCTTC
TRBJ1-1 TRBD1 - TRBV30 CAWDRGRERAFF TGTGCCTGGGACAGGGGGCGAGAGCGAGCTTTCTTT
TRBJ2-7 - - TRBV2 CASKQVGPSKQYF TGTGCCAGCAAACAGGTGGGCCCCTCCAAGCAGTACTTC
TRBJ1-5 - - TRBV6-6 CASRTGIDQPQHF TGTGCCAGCAGAACAGGGATCGATCAGCCCCAGCATTTT
TRBJ1-5 TRBD1 - TRBV7-2 CASSLGSGGSQPQHF TGTGCCAGCAGCTTAGGATCAGGGGGCAGTCAGCCCCAGCATTTT
TRBJ2-2 - - TRBV7-2 CASSLREKTSLKNTGELFF TGTGCCAGCAGCTTAAGGGAAAAAACTAGTTTAAAAAACACCGGGGAGCTGTTTTTT
TRBJ2-6 - - TRBV6-1 CASTDSPGANVLTF TGTGCCAGCACCGACTCCCCCGGGGCCAACGTCCTGACTTTC
TRBJ2-1 TRBD2 - TRBV7-8 CASSTGGEQFF TGTGCCAGCAGCACGGGAGGGGAGCAGTTCTTC
TRBJ2-3 - - TRBV14 CASSQDPDWRDTQYF TGTGCCAGCAGCCAAGACCCGGACTGGCGAGATACGCAGTATTTT
TRBJ1-1 - - TRBV5-1 CASMDFTLNTEAFF TGCGCCAGCATGGACTTTACCTTGAACACTGAAGCTTTCTTT
TRBJ1-2 TRBD1 - TRBV30 CACRVGTGVVGYTF TGTGCCTGCCGTGTCGGGACAGGGGTCGTTGGCTACACCTTC
TRBJ1-4 - - TRBV30 CAWSPSYEKLFF TGTGCCTGGAGCCCCTCGTATGAAAAACTGTTTTTT
TRBJ2-1 TRBD2 - TRBV5-1 CASSLTSGRNSYNEQFF TGCGCCAGCAGCTTGACTAGCGGGAGAAATTCCTACAATGAGCAGTTCTTC